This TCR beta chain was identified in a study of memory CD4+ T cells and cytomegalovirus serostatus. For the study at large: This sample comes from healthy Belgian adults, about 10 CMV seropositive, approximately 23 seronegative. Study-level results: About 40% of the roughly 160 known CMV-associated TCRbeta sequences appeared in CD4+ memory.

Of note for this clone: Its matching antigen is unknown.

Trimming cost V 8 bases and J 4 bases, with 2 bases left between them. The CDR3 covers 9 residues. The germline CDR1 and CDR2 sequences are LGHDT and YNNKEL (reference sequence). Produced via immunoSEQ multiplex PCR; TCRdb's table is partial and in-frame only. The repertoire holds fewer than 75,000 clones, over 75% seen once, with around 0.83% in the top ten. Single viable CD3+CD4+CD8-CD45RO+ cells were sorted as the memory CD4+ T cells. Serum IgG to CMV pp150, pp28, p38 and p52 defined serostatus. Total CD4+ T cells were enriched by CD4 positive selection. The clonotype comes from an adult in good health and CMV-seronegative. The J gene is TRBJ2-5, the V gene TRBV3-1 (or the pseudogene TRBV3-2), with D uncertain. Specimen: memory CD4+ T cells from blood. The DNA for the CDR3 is TGTGCCAGCGGAGAGACCCAGTACTTC. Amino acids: CASGETQYF.